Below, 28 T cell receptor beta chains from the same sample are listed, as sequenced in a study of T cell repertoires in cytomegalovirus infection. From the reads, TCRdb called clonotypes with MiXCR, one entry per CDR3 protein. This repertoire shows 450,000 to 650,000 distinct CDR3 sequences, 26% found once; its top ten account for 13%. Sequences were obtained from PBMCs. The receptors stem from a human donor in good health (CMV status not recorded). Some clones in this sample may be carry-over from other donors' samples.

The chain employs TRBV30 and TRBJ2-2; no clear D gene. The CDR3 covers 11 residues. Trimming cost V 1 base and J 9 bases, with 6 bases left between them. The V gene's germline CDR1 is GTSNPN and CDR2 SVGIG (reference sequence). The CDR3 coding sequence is TGTGCCTGGAGTGAGCAACGGGAGCTGTTTTTT. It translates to CAWSEQRELFF.

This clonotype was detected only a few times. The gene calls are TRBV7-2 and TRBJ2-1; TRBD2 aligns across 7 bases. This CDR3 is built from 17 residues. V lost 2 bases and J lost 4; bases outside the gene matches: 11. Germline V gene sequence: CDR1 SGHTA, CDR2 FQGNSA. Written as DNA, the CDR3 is TGTGCCAGCAGCTTAAGGTTCCAGCGGGGCCTATACAATGAGCAGTTCTTC. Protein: CASSLRFQRGLYNEQFF.

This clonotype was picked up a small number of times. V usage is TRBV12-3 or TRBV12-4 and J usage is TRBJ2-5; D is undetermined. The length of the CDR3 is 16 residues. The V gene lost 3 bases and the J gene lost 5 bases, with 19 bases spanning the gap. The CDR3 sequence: CASSFLPREVRETQYF. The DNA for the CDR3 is TGTGCCAGCAGTTTCCTGCCTAGAGAGGTGCGGGAGACCCAGTACTTC.

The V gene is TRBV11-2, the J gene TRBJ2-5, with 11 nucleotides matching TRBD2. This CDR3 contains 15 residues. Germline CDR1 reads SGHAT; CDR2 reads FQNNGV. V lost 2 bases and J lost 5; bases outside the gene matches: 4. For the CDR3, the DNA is TGTGCCAGCAGCTTACCGACTAGCGGGGTGGAGACCCAGTACTTC. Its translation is CASSLPTSGVETQYF.

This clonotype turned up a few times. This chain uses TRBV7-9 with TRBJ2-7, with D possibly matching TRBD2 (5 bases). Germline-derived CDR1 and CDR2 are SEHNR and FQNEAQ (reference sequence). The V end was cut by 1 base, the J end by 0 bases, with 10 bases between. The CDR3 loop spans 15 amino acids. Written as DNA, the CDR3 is TGTGCCAGCAGCTTAGGAGGAGGTGACTCCTACGAGCAGTACGTC. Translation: CASSLGGGDSYEQYV.

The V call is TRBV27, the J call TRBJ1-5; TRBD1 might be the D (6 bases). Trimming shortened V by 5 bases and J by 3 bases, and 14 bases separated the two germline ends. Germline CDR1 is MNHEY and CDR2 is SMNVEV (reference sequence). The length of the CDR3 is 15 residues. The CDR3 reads CASSRQGGINQPQHF. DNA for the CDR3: TGTGCCAGCAGTCGTCAAGGGGGAATCAATCAGCCCCAGCATTTT.

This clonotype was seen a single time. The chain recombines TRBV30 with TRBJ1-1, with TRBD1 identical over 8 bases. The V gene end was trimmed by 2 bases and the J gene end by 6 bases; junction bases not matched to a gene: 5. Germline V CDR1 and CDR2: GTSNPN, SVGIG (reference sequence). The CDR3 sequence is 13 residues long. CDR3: CAWSRQGASEAFF. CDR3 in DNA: TGTGCCTGGAGTAGGCAGGGGGCATCTGAAGCTTTCTTT.

CDR3 protein: CASRPNPADTGELFF. In nucleotides, the CDR3 is TGTGCCAGCAGACCCAACCCGGCGGACACCGGGGAGCTGTTTTTT. V gene TRBV12-3 or TRBV12-4 combines with J gene TRBJ2-2; D is unclear. V was cut by 6 bases and J by 3 bases, with 14 bases left in between. This CDR3 is 15 amino acids long.

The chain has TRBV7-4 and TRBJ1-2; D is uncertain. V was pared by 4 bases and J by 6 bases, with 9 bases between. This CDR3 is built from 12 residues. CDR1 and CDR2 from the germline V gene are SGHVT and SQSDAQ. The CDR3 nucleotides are TGTGCCAGCAGCTCCCACATCGATGGCTACACCTTC. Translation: CASSSHIDGYTF.

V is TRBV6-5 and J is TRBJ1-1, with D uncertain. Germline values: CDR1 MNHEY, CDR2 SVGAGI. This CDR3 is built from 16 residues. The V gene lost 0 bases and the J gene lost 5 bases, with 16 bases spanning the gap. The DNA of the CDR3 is TGTGCCAGCAGTTACTCAGGGTCCGCCGGGAGGACTGAAGCTTTCTTT. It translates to CASSYSGSAGRTEAFF.

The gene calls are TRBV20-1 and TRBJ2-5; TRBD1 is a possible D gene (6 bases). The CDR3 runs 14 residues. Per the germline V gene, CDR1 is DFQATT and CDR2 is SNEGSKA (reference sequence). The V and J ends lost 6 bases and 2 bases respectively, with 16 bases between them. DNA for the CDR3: TGCAGTGCGCCTGGGATGGGGACACAAGAGACCCAGTACTTC. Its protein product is CSAPGMGTQETQYF.

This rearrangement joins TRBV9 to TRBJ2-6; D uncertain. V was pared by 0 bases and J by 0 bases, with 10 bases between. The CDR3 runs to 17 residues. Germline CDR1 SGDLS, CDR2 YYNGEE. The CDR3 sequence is CASSVAIDTSGANVLTF. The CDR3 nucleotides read TGTGCCAGCAGCGTAGCGATAGATACCTCTGGGGCCAACGTCCTGACTTTC.

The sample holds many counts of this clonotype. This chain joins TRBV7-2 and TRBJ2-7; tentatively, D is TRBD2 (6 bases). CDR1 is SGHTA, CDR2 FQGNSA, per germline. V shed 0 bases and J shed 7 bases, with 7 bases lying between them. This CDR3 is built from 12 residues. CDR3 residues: CASSLAGGEQYV. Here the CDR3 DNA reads TGTGCCAGCAGCTTAGCGGGAGGAGAGCAGTACGTC.

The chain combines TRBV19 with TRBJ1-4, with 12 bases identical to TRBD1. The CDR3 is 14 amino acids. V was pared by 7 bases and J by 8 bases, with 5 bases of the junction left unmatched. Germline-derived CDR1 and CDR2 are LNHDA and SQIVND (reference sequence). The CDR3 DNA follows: TGTGCCAGTACCAGGGACAGGGGGCAGGAAAAACTGTTTTTT. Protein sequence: CASTRDRGQEKLFF.

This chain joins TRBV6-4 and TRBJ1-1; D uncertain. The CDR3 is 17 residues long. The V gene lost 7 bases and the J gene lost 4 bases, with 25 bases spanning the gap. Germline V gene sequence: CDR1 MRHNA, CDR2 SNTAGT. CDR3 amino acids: CASTTNGRGPVGTEAFF. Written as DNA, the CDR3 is TGTGCCAGCACCACGAACGGGAGAGGCCCGGTCGGCACTGAAGCTTTCTTT.

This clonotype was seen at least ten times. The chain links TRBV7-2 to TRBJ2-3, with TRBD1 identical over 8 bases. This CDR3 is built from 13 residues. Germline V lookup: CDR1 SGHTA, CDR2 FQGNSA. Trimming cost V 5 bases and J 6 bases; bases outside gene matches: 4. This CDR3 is CASSPNRGDTQYF. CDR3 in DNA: TGTGCCAGCAGCCCCAACAGGGGGGATACGCAGTATTTT.

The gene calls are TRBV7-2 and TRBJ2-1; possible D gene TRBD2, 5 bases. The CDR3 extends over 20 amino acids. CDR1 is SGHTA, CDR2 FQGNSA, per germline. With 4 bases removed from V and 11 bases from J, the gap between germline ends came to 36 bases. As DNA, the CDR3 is TGTGCCAGCAGCTACAGAGGGAGCGGCGACTGGGTGGGCCGCCCTTATCAGCAGTTCTTC. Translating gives CASSYRGSGDWVGRPYQQFF.

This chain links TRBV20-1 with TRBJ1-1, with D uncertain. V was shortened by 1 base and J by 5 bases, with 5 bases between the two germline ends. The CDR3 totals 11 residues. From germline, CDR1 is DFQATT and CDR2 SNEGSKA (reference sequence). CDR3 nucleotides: TGCAGTGCTAGAGGAGATACTGAAGCTTTCTTT. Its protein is CSARGDTEAFF.

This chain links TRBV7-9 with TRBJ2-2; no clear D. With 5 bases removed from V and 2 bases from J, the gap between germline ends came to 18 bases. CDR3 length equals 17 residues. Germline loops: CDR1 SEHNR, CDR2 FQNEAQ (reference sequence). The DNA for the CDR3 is TGTGCCAGCAGCCACACGGTGGAAATGGGAAACACCGGGGAGCTGTTTTTT. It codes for CASSHTVEMGNTGELFF. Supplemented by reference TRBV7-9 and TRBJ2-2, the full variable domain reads DTGVSQNPRHKITKRGQNVTFRCDPISEHNRLYWYRQTLGQGPEFLTYFQNEAQLEKSRLLSDRFSAERPKGSFSTLEIQRTEQGDSAMYLCASSHTVEMGNTGELFFGEGSRLTVL.

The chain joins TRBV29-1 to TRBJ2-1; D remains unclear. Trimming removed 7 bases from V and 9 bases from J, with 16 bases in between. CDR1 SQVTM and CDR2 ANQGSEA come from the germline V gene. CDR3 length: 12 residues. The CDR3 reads CSAASPLGEQFF. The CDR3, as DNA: TGCAGCGCCGCCTCCCCGTTGGGTGAGCAGTTCTTC.

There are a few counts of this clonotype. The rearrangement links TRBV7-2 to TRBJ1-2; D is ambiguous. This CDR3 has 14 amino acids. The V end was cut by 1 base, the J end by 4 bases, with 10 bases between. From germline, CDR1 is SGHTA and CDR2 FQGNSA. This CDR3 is CASSLDQISYGYTF. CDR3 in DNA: TGTGCCAGCAGCTTAGATCAGATTAGCTATGGCTACACCTTC.

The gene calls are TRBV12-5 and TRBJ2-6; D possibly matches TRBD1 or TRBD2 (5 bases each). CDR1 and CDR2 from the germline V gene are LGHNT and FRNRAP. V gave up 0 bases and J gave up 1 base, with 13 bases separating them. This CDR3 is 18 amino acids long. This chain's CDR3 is CASGLVLGTGSGANVLTF. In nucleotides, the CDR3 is TGTGCTAGTGGTTTGGTACTGGGGACGGGATCTGGGGCCAACGTCCTGACTTTC.

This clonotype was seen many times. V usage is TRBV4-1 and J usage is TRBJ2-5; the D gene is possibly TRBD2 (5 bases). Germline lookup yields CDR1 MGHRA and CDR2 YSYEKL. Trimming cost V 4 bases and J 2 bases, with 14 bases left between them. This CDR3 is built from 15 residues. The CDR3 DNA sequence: TGCGCCAGCAGCCTGGATGGAGAGGGACAAGAGACCCAGTACTTC. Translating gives CASSLDGEGQETQYF.

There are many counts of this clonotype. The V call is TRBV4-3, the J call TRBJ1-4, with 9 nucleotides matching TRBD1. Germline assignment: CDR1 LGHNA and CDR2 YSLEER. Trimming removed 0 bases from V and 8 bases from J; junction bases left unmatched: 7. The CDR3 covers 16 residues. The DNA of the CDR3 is TGCGCCAGCAGCCAAGAAATTAGGGACAGGGAAGAAAAACTGTTTTTT. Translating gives CASSQEIRDREEKLFF.

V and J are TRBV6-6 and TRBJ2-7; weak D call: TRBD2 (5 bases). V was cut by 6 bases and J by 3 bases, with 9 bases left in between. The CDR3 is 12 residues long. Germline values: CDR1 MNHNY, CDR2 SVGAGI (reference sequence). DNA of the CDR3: TGTGCCAGCAGCTCTACTAGCTACGAGCAGTACGTC. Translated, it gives CASSSTSYEQYV.

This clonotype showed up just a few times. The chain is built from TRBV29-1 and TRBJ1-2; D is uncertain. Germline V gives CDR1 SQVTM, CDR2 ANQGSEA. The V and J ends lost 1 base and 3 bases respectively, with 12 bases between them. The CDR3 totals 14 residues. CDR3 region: CSVEGRTSYYGYTF. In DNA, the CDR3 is TGCAGCGTTGAAGGGAGAACATCTTACTATGGCTACACCTTC.

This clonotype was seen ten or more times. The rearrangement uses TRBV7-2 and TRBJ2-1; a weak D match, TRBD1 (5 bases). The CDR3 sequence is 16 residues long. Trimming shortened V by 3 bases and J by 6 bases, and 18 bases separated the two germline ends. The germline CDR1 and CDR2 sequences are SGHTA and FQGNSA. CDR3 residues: CASSFNNRIRGNEQFF. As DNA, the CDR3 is TGTGCCAGCAGCTTCAACAATCGGATAAGGGGCAATGAGCAGTTCTTC.

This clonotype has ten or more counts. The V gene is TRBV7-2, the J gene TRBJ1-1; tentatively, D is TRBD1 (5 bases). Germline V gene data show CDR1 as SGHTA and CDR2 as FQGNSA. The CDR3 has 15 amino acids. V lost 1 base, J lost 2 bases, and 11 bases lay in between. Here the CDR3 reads CASSLGGTSNTEAFF. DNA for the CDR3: TGTGCCAGCAGCTTAGGGGGGACCAGCAACACTGAAGCTTTCTTT.